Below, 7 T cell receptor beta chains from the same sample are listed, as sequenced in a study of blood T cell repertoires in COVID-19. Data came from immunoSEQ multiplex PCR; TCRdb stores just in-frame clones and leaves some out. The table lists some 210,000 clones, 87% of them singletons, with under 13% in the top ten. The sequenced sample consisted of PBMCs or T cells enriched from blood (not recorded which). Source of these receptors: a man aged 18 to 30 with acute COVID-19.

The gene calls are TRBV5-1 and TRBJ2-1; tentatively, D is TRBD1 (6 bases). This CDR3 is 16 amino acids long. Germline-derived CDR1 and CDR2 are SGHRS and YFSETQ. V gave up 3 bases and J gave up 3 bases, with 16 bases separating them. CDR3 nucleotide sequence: TGCGCCAGCAGCTCGGCCCCGGGACATGACTACAATGAGCAGTTCTTC. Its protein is CASSSAPGHDYNEQFF.

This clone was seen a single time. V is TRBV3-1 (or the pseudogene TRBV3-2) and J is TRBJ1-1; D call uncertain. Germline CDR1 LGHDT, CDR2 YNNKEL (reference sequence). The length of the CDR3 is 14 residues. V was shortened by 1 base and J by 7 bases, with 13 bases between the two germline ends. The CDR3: CASSQVGQVYEAFF. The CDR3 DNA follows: TGTGCCAGCAGCCAAGTAGGTCAGGTATATGAAGCTTTCTTT.

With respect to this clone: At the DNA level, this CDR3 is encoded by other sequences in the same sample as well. CDR3 bases: TGCGCCAGCAGCCAAGATGGAGGGTACGAGCAGTACTTC. Translating it yields CASSQDGGYEQYF. The chain recombines TRBV4-3 with TRBJ2-7, with D possibly matching TRBD2 (6 bases). CDR1 and CDR2 (germline): LGHNA, YSLEER. CDR3 length: 13 residues. The ends were cut back, 0 bases at V and 4 bases at J, with 7 bases in the middle.

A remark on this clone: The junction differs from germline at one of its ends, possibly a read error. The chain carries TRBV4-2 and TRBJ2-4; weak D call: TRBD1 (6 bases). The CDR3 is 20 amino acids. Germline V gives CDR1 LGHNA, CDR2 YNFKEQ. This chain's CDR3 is CASSKEIGTKASIAKNIQYF. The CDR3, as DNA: TGTGCCAGCAGCAAAGAGATTGGGACAAAAGCCTCGATAGCCAAAAACATTCAGTACTTC.

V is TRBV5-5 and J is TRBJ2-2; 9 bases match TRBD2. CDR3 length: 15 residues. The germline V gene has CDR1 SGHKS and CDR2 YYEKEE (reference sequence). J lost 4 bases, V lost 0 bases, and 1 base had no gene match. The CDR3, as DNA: TGTGCCAGCAGCTTGGGACTAGCGGCCACCGGGGAGCTGTTTTTT. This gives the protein CASSLGLAATGELFF.

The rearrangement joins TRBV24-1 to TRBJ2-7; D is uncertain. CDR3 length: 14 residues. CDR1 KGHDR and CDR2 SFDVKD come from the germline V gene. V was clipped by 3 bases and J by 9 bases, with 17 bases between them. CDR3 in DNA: TGTGCCACCAGTGATCCCTCTGGGTCCAGAGGGCAGTACTTC. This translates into CATSDPSGSRGQYF.

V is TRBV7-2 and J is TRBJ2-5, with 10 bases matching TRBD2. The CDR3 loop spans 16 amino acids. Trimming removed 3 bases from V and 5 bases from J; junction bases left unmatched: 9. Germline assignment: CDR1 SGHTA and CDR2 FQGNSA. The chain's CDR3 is CASSFGLAENGETQYF. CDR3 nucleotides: TGTGCCAGCAGCTTCGGACTAGCGGAGAATGGGGAGACCCAGTACTTC. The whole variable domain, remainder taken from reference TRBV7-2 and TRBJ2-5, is GAGVSQSPSNKVTEKGKDVELRCDPISGHTALYWYRQSLGQGLEFLIYFQGNSAPDKSGLPSDRFSAERTGGSVSTLTIQRTQQEDSAVYLCASSFGLAENGETQYFGPGTRLLVL.